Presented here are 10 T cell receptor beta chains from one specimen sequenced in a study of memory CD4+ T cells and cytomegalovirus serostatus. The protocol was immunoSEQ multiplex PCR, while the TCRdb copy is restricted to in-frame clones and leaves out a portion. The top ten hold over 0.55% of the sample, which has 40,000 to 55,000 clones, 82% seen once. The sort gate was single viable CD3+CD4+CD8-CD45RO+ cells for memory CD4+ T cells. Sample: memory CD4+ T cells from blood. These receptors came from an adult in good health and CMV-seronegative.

The CDR3 loop is CASSSGTGLNTGELFF. DNA for the CDR3: TGCGCCAGCAGCTCAGGGACAGGTCTTAACACCGGGGAGCTGTTTTTT. The chain uses TRBV5-1 and TRBJ2-2; 8 bases fit TRBD1. Germline V CDR1 and CDR2: SGHRS, YFSETQ. The CDR3 totals 16 residues. The V segment lost 3 bases and the J segment 2 bases; nucleotides outside the gene matches: 6.

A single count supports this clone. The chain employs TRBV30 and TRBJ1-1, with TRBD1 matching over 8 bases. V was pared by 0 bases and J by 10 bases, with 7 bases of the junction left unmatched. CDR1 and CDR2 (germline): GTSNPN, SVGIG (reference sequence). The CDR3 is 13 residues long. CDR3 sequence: CAWSVRGQVGAFF. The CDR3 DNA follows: TGTGCCTGGAGTGTCAGGGGGCAGGTGGGAGCTTTCTTT.

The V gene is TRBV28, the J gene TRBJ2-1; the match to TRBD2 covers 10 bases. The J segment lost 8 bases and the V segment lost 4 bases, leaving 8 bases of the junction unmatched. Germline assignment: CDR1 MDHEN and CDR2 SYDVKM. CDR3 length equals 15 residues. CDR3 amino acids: CASSSGASGGDEQFF. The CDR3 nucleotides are TGTGCCAGCAGTTCTGGGGCTAGCGGGGGCGATGAGCAGTTCTTC.

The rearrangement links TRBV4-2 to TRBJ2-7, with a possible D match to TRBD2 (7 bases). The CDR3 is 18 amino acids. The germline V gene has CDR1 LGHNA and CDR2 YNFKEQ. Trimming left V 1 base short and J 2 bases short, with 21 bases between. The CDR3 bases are TGTGCCAGCAGCCAAGGAGTGGAGGGGGGGTCTAGACCCTACGAGCAGTACTTC. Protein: CASSQGVEGGSRPYEQYF.

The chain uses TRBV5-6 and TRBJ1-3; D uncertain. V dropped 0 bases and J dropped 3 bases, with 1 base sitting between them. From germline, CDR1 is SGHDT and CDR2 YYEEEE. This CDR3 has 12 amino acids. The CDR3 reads CASSLVGNTIYF. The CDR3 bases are TGTGCCAGCAGCTTGGTTGGAAACACCATATATTTT.

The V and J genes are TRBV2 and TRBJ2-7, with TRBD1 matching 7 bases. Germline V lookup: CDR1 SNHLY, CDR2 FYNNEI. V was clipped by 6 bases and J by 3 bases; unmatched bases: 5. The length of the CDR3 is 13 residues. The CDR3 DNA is TGTGCCAGCAGCCGGGACAGTATCTACGAGCAGTACTTC. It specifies CASSRDSIYEQYF.

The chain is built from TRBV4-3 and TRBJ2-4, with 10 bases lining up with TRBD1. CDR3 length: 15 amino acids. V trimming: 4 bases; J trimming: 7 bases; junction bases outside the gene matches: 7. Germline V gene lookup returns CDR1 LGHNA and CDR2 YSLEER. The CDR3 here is CASSRGTGDGNIQYF. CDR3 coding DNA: TGCGCCAGCAGCCGCGGGACAGGGGACGGTAACATTCAGTACTTC.

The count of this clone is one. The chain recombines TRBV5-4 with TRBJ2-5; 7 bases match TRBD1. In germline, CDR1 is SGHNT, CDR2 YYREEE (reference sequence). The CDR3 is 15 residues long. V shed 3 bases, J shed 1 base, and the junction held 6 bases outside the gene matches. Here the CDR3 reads CASSWPGQIQETQYF. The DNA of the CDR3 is TGTGCCAGCAGCTGGCCGGGACAGATCCAAGAGACCCAGTACTTC. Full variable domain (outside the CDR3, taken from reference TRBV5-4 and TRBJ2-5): ETGVTQSPTHLIKTRGQQVTLRCSSQSGHNTVSWYQQALGQGPQFIFQYYREEENGRGNFPPRFSGLQFPNYSSELNVNALELDDSALYLCASSWPGQIQETQYFGPGTRLLVL.

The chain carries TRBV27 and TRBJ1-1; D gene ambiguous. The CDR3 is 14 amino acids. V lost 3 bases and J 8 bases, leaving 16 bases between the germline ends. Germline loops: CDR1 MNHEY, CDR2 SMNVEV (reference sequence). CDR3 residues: CASSLTPTRSEAFF. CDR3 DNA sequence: TGTGCCAGCAGTTTGACCCCCACCCGGTCCGAAGCTTTCTTT.

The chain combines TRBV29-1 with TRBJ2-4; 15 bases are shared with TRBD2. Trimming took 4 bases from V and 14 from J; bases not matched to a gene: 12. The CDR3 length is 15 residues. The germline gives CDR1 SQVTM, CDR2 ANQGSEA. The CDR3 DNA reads TGCAGCGTTGTTGAGGGTGGGACTAGCGGGGGGACTAAGTACTTC. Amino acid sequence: CSVVEGGTSGGTKYF.